This passage covers 13 T cell receptor beta chains from one sample sequenced in a study of early T cells in non-severe SARS-CoV-2 infection. Via MiXCR, TCRdb re-called the 5' RACE reads, giving one row per CDR3 protein. The sample has roughly 63,000 distinct CDR3 sequences, about 12% seen once. Material: whole blood, obtained at baseline. The origin of the receptors is an adult who was a healthcare worker with PCR-confirmed SARS-CoV-2 infection or an uninfected control (not recorded which). The donor label of this sample is uncertain.

This clonotype was counted only a few times. This rearrangement joins TRBV2 to TRBJ1-6, with a possible D match to TRBD1 (5 bases). Looked up from germline, CDR1 is SNHLY and CDR2 is FYNNEI. The CDR3 spans 14 residues. The V end was cut by 9 bases, the J end by 7 bases, with 16 bases between. The CDR3 nucleotides read TGTGCCAGGCGAACGGGACGGCAGAATTCACCCCTCCACTTT. Translating gives CARRTGRQNSPLHF.

CDR3 residues: CASSVVPATTGELFF. CDR3 DNA sequence: TGTGCCAGCAGCGTAGTACCCGCGACCACCGGGGAGCTGTTTTTT. The chain recombines TRBV9 with TRBJ2-2, with D hard to call. Germline loops: CDR1 SGDLS, CDR2 YYNGEE. Trimming removed 0 bases at V and 4 bases at J, with 10 bases between. The CDR3 loop spans 15 amino acids.

This chain connects TRBV7-3 to TRBJ2-3; 8 nucleotides line up with TRBD2. V was pared by 2 bases and J by 2 bases, with 3 bases of the junction left unmatched. The germline gives CDR1 SGHTA, CDR2 FQGTGA. The CDR3 length is 15 residues. The CDR3 nucleotides read TGTGCCAGCAGCTTAGGCGGGGGGCCCACAGATACGCAGTATTTT. This codes for CASSLGGGPTDTQYF.

The chain employs TRBV24-1 and TRBJ2-5; D is uncertain. Germline values: CDR1 KGHDR, CDR2 SFDVKD. This CDR3 has 14 amino acids. Between the trimmed V and J ends, which lost 2 bases and 5 bases, there was a span of 11 bases. The CDR3 sequence: CATSDSEPGETQYF. The CDR3 DNA reads TGTGCCACCAGTGATTCCGAACCCGGGGAGACCCAGTACTTC.

This clonotype was seen repeatedly, ten times or more. The genes are TRBV5-8 and TRBJ2-3, with unresolved D. CDR1 and CDR2 from the germline V gene are SGHTS and YDEGEE. This CDR3 spans 14 amino acids. V was pared by 0 bases and J by 5 bases, with 10 bases between. In nucleotides, the CDR3 is TGTGCCAGCAGCTTGGTCCGGGTCGGAGATACGCAGTATTTT. Translated: CASSLVRVGDTQYF.

This clonotype was seen only a few times. This chain uses TRBV24-1 with TRBJ2-3, with D tentatively TRBD1 (5 bases). V lost 4 bases, J lost 6 bases, and 16 bases lay in between. This CDR3 has 15 amino acids. Germline values: CDR1 KGHDR, CDR2 SFDVKD. CDR3 residues: CATSDASGPNDTQYF. The DNA of the CDR3 is TGTGCCACCAGTGACGCTTCAGGGCCAAATGATACGCAGTATTTT.

This clonotype occurred a few times. The V gene is TRBV24-1, the J gene TRBJ2-5; weak D call: TRBD1 (5 bases). Trimming pared 1 base from V and 1 base from J, leaving 12 bases between. CDR3 size: 16 residues. Germline V gene data show CDR1 as KGHDR and CDR2 as SFDVKD. This chain's CDR3 is CATSDFNLTAQETQYF. The CDR3 region has the DNA TGTGCCACCAGTGATTTCAATCTGACAGCCCAAGAGACCCAGTACTTC.

The chain recombines TRBV6-2 or TRBV6-3 with TRBJ2-3; D possibly corresponds to TRBD1 (5 bases). Germline lookup yields CDR1 MNHEY and CDR2 SVGEGT. The V and J ends lost 6 bases and 6 bases respectively, with 10 bases between them. There are 12 residues in the CDR3. The CDR3 loop reads CASSMGPDTQYF. The DNA of the CDR3 is TGTGCCAGCAGCATGGGGCCGGATACGCAGTATTTT.

This sequence joins TRBV10-2 and TRBJ1-2; possible D gene TRBD1, 5 bases. V was clipped by 2 bases and J by 2 bases, with 9 bases between them. The CDR3 is 14 amino acids. Germline V gene sequence: CDR1 WSHSY, CDR2 SAAADI. CDR3: CASSEGTVNYGYTF. The DNA of the CDR3 is TGCGCCAGCAGTGAGGGGACCGTAAACTATGGCTACACCTTC.

V gene TRBV7-3 combines with J gene TRBJ2-1; 7 bases are a match to TRBD2. Losses at the gene ends were 2 bases for V and 3 bases for J; bases not matched to a gene: 4. Germline CDR1 is SGHTA and CDR2 is FQGTGA. This CDR3 is built from 15 residues. The CDR3 protein is CASSLSGGVYNEQFF. The CDR3 DNA reads as TGTGCCAGCAGCTTATCGGGGGGAGTCTACAATGAGCAGTTCTTC.

This clonotype was counted at least ten times. The chain carries TRBV7-6 and TRBJ2-2, with D tentatively TRBD1 or TRBD2 (5 bases each). Germline CDR1 reads SGHVS; CDR2 reads FNYEAQ. This CDR3 comprises 15 residues. Trimming left V 4 bases short and J 7 bases short, with 16 bases between. The CDR3 sequence: CASSSDGTQRGELFF. CDR3 sequence (DNA): TGTGCCAGCAGCTCAGACGGGACCCAACGCGGGGAGCTGTTTTTT.

A few counts support this clonotype. The gene calls are TRBV6-1 and TRBJ2-7, with 13 positions matching TRBD2. V dropped 6 bases and J dropped 4; count of bases not matched to a gene: 6. The CDR3 contains 15 residues. Germline V gene lookup returns CDR1 MNHNS and CDR2 SASEGT. CDR3 sequence: CASRTGTSGVYEQYV. Here the CDR3 DNA reads TGTGCCAGCAGGACGGGGACTAGCGGGGTGTACGAGCAGTACGTC.

The chain joins TRBV12-3 or TRBV12-4 to TRBJ1-1; a possible D gene is TRBD1 (6 bases). The CDR3 extends over 14 amino acids. V lost 6 bases, J lost 1 base, and 12 bases lay in between. The DNA of the CDR3 is TGTGCCAGCAGCCAAACAGGGTCGAACACTGAAGCTTTCTTT. It translates to CASSQTGSNTEAFF.